Listed here are 18 T cell receptor beta chains from one sample, sequenced in a study of cytomegalovirus exposure and HLA in healthy donors. The primer mix had 60 Vbeta and 13 Jbeta primers. Method: immunoSEQ multiplex PCR; TCRdb's copy keeps in-frame clones and lacks some. The sample lists about 120,000 clones, more than 60% seen once, with 9% to 10% in the top ten. Sample: PBMCs. The receptors stem from a man aged 40-55 years in good health and CMV-seropositive.

This clone has just a few counts. The V gene is TRBV6-5, the J gene TRBJ1-1; perhaps TRBD1 as D (5 bases). Germline V CDR1 and CDR2: MNHEY, SVGAGI. The length of the CDR3 is 12 residues. V lost 5 bases to trimming and J lost 10 bases, with 14 bases between them. The CDR3 DNA follows: TGTGCCAGCAGTACGGGGGTGAGTGGAGCTTTCTTT. It translates to CASSTGVSGAFF.

The rearrangement joins TRBV28 to TRBJ1-2, with 8 bases fitting TRBD1. V trimming: 3 bases; J trimming: 4 bases; junction bases outside the gene matches: 13. This CDR3 comprises 17 residues. CDR1 is MDHEN, CDR2 SYDVKM, per germline. As DNA, the CDR3 is TGTGCCAGCAGTTTGGGGACCACAGGGGGTTTTGTCTATGGCTACACCTTC. Protein product: CASSLGTTGGFVYGYTF.

The CDR3 loop is CATSRGGSGYEQYF. The CDR3 region has the DNA TGTGCCACCAGCAGAGGGGGCTCAGGGTACGAGCAGTACTTC. The rearrangement uses TRBV15 and TRBJ2-7; the D gene is possibly TRBD1 (5 bases). Trimming removed 1 base at V and 4 bases at J, with 11 bases between. Germline-derived CDR1 and CDR2 are LNHNV and YYDKDF (reference sequence). This CDR3 has 14 amino acids.

V gene TRBV7-2 combines with J gene TRBJ2-4, with 13 nucleotides matching TRBD2. The CDR3 consists of 15 residues. Germline CDR1 reads SGHTA; CDR2 reads FQGNSA. J was trimmed by 9 bases and V by 5 bases; bases with no gene match: 7. Here the CDR3 reads CASSTRTSGRSIQYF. As DNA, the CDR3 is TGTGCCAGCAGCACGCGGACTAGCGGGAGAAGCATTCAGTACTTC.

This sequence joins TRBV7-2 and TRBJ2-1; 10 bases are shared with TRBD2. Germline loops: CDR1 SGHTA, CDR2 FQGNSA. The CDR3 runs to 19 residues. J gave up 2 bases and V 1 base, and 11 bases lay outside the gene matches. For the CDR3, the DNA is TGTGCCAGCAGCTTAGGGCTAGCGGGAGATTCCCCCCCCTACAATGAGCAGTTCTTC. Its protein is CASSLGLAGDSPPYNEQFF.

This sequence joins TRBV5-8 and TRBJ2-7; D possibly corresponds to TRBD1 (6 bases). The CDR3 is 12 amino acids. Germline V gene lookup returns CDR1 SGHTS and CDR2 YDEGEE. The V end was cut by 9 bases, the J end by 3 bases, with 13 bases between. CDR3 DNA sequence: TGTGCCATTTTACAGGGTGGCTACGAGCAGTACTTC. Amino acid sequence: CAILQGGYEQYF.

The chain combines TRBV27 with TRBJ2-1; TRBD1 agrees at 7 bases. V was clipped by 5 bases and J by 3 bases; unmatched bases: 4. The CDR3 is 14 residues long. Per the germline V gene, CDR1 is MNHEY and CDR2 is SMNVEV (reference sequence). The CDR3 is CASSVGTVYNEQFF. The DNA for the CDR3 is TGTGCCAGCAGTGTCGGGACAGTCTACAATGAGCAGTTCTTC.

The CDR3 spells CASSPRPPGNGRGTDTEAFF. In nucleotides, the CDR3 is TGTGCCAGCTCACCCCGGCCCCCAGGGAACGGGAGAGGCACGGACACTGAAGCTTTCTTT. The rearrangement uses TRBV18 and TRBJ1-1; perhaps TRBD1 as D (5 bases). Per the germline V gene, CDR1 is KGHSH and CDR2 is LQKENI. CDR3 length equals 20 residues. V lost 3 bases, J lost 3 bases, and 29 bases lay in between.

The count of this clone is one. The chain combines TRBV7-9 with TRBJ1-6; tentative D call: TRBD1 (6 bases). With 3 bases removed from V and 0 bases from J, the gap between germline ends came to 15 bases. The CDR3 covers 18 residues. The germline V gene has CDR1 SEHNR and CDR2 FQNEAQ (reference sequence). The CDR3 loop reads CASSLDSILSSYNSPLHF. As DNA, the CDR3 is TGTGCCAGCAGCTTGGACAGTATCTTAAGCTCCTATAATTCACCCCTCCACTTT.

V gene TRBV27 combines with J gene TRBJ2-7; D may be TRBD2 (5 bases). CDR1 is MNHEY and CDR2 is SMNVEV in the germline V gene (reference sequence). This CDR3 region has 15 residues. V shed 3 bases and J shed 0 bases, with 12 bases lying between them. CDR3 coding DNA: TGTGCCAGCAGTTTGACTGACGGGGTCTCCTACGAGCAGTACTTC. It specifies CASSLTDGVSYEQYF.

The V gene is TRBV6-1, the J gene TRBJ2-1; 7 nucleotides agree with TRBD1. This CDR3 has 14 amino acids. Germline trimming cut 7 bases from V and 1 base from J; bases unmatched to any gene: 4. CDR1 and CDR2 (germline): MNHNS, SASEGT. This chain's CDR3 is CASMRGPSYNEQFF. The CDR3 DNA reads as TGTGCCAGCATGAGGGGGCCTTCCTACAATGAGCAGTTCTTC.

This clone was seen only a few times. The DNA for the CDR3 is TGTGCCAGCAGTCCACGAGCGGGCCGGGCGGAGACCCAGTACTTC. Amino acid sequence: CASSPRAGRAETQYF. V gene TRBV27 combines with J gene TRBJ2-5; tentative D call: TRBD2 (6 bases). This CDR3 spans 15 amino acids. Germline CDR1 MNHEY, CDR2 SMNVEV (reference sequence). The V gene lost 5 bases and the J gene lost 5 bases, with 18 bases spanning the gap.

The CDR3 reads CASRQVSQETQYF. For the CDR3, the DNA is TGTGCCAGCAGACAGGTTTCCCAAGAGACCCAGTACTTC. This sequence joins TRBV5-6 and TRBJ2-5; maybe TRBD1 (5 bases). Germline V CDR1 and CDR2: SGHDT, YYEEEE. Trimming removed 5 bases at V and 1 base at J, with 9 bases between. The CDR3 loop spans 13 amino acids.

The J gene is TRBJ1-2, the V gene TRBV7-2; 8 bases fit TRBD1. V gave up 4 bases and J gave up 7 bases; unmatched junction bases: 5. Germline CDR1 and CDR2: SGHTA and FQGNSA. This CDR3 spans 13 amino acids. CDR3 DNA sequence: TGTGCCAGCAGCTCGGACAGGGTAGCTGGCTACACCTTC. Its translation is CASSSDRVAGYTF. Drawing the rest from reference TRBV7-2 and TRBJ1-2, the complete variable domain is GAGVSQSPSNKVTEKGKDVELRCDPISGHTALYWYRQSLGQGLEFLIYFQGNSAPDKSGLPSDRFSAERTGGSVSTLTIQRTQQEDSAVYLCASSSDRVAGYTFGSGTRLTVV.

V usage is TRBV11-1 and J usage is TRBJ2-5; D is unclear. From germline, CDR1 is SGHAT and CDR2 FQDESV (reference sequence). The CDR3 spans 12 residues. Trimming stripped 4 bases from V and 5 bases from J, with 8 bases between. Here the CDR3 DNA reads TGTGCCAGCAGCTCTGAACTGGAGACCCAGTACTTC. Translated: CASSSELETQYF.

The genes are TRBV4-1 and TRBJ1-6, with 7 bases aligning to TRBD1. The CDR3 loop spans 15 amino acids. Germline V gene data show CDR1 as MGHRA and CDR2 as YSYEKL. Trimming cost V 1 base and J 10 bases; bases outside gene matches: 7. CDR3 sequence: CASSQAVTGTSPLHF. The CDR3 bases are TGCGCCAGCAGCCAAGCTGTGACAGGGACCTCACCCCTCCACTTT.

CDR3 region: CASSIGPGQGVDEQFF. The CDR3 DNA reads as TGTGCCAGTAGTATAGGCCCGGGACAGGGTGTGGATGAGCAGTTCTTC. This rearrangement joins TRBV19 to TRBJ2-1; 9 nucleotides match TRBD1. Germline assignment: CDR1 LNHDA and CDR2 SQIVND (reference sequence). The trim removed 1 base at V and 8 bases at J, leaving 9 bases unmatched. CDR3 length equals 16 residues.

The genes are TRBV5-1 and TRBJ2-7; the match to TRBD2 covers 10 bases. Germline trimming cut 5 bases from V and 7 bases from J; bases unmatched to any gene: 9. The CDR3 loop spans 14 amino acids. Germline V gene data show CDR1 as SGHRS and CDR2 as YFSETQ. The CDR3 spells CASREASGSREQYF. The CDR3 DNA sequence: TGCGCCAGCAGGGAAGCTAGCGGGAGTCGGGAGCAGTACTTC.